This T cell receptor (beta chain) was recovered during a study of Ad26.COV2.S vaccination and SARS-CoV-2 variants. Germline CDR1 and CDR2: SGHDT and YYEEEE. This CDR3 has 15 amino acids. J gave up 8 bases and V 4 bases, and 9 bases lay outside the gene matches. TCRdb's table, derived via immunoSEQ multiplex PCR, lists solely in-frame clones and lacks some. The table has about 370,000 clones, around 85% seen once. Treatment described: 15 to 20 received Ad26.COV2.S at low or high dose, single or two shots; roughly five received placebo; per-sample allocation not given. Sampling occurred on day 63 after the first vaccine or placebo injection.

The sequencing here drew on peripheral blood, taken in a trial of Ad26.COV2.S vaccine versus placebo. The chain uses TRBV5-6 and TRBJ1-4, with TRBD1 matching over 9 bases. This TCR came from a person between 18 and 65 years old who received the Ad26.COV2.S COVID-19 vaccine or a placebo. The CDR3 DNA sequence: TGTGCCAGCAGCCAAAGAGGGACAGGGCACGAAAAACTGTTTTTT. This translates into CASSQRGTGHEKLFF.